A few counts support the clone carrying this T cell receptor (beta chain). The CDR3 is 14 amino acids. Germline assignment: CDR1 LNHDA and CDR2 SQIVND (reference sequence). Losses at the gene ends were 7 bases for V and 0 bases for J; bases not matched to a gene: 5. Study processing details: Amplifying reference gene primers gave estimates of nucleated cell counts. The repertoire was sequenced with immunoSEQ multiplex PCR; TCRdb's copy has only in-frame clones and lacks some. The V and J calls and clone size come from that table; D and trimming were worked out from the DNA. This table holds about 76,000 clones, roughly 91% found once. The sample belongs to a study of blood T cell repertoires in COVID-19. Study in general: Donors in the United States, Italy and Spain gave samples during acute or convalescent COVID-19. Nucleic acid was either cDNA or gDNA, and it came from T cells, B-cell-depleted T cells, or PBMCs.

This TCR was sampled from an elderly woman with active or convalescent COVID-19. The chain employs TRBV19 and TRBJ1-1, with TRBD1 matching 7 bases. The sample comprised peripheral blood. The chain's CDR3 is CASTTTGLNTEAFF. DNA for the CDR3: TGTGCCAGTACCACGACAGGGTTGAACACTGAAGCTTTCTTT. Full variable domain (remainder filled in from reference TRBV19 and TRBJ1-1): DGGITQSPKYLFRKEGQNVTLSCEQNLNHDAMYWYRQDPGQGLRLIYYSQIVNDFQKGDIAEGYSVSREKKESFPLTVTSAQKNPTAFYLCASTTTGLNTEAFFGQGTRLTVV.